The entry below gives a single T cell receptor (beta chain) sequence along with its context. The sample belongs to a study of blood T cell repertoires in COVID-19. Study at large: The analysed material was cDNA or gDNA that came from T cells, B-cell-depleted T cells, or PBMCs.

The germline V gene has CDR1 SGHAT and CDR2 FQNNGV. With 6 bases clipped from V and 2 bases from J, the junction kept 6 bases outside the gene matches. This CDR3 region has 15 residues. Some clones are missing from TCRdb's copy, which holds only in-frame ones; the method was immunoSEQ multiplex PCR. The sample shows over 200,000 clones, 85% of them seen only once. The clonotype was recovered from a man aged 35 to 55 who had recovered from COVID-19. The sample was PBMCs or T cells enriched from blood (not recorded which). The chain is built from TRBV11-2 and TRBJ2-1, with 8 bases aligning to TRBD2. The CDR3 DNA follows: TGTGCCAGCAGTTCACCGGGACTAGCCTACAATGAGCAGTTCTTC. It translates to CASSSPGLAYNEQFF.